The next 7 T cell receptor beta chains were all read from a single sample in a study of blood T cell repertoires in COVID-19 (TCRdb year 2020). Libraries were prepared through the immunoSEQ multiplex PCR assay. The source is immuneACCESS, and TCRdb retained only in-frame sequences with V and J called. Part of the clones is not carried over; for the studies checked, unresolved V genes explain less than half of this, and the remainder is unexplained. Across this sample there are tens of thousands of clones, with about 81% seen only once. Jointly, the top ten make up 22% of the sample. Sequenced material: peripheral blood. These receptors all come from a woman in her fifties or sixties with acute or convalescent COVID-19.

The CDR3 here is CASTDRRAPTYEQYF. The CDR3 DNA reads as TGCGCCAGCACCGACAGGCGGGCACCCACCTACGAGCAGTACTTC. The chain is built from TRBV5-1 and TRBJ2-7; tentative D call: TRBD1 (6 bases). The length of the CDR3 is 15 residues. Germline V gene sequence: CDR1 SGHRS, CDR2 YFSETQ. Trimming took 6 bases from V and 2 from J, leaving 18 bases between them. Full variable domain (remainder filled in from reference TRBV5-1 and TRBJ2-7): KAGVTQTPRYLIKTRGQQVTLSCSPISGHRSVSWYQQTPGQGLQFLFEYFSETQRNKGNFPGRFSGRQFSNSRSEMNVSTLELGDSALYLCASTDRRAPTYEQYFGPGTRLTVT.

The CDR3 DNA reads as TGTGCCAGCAGGCAGGGAATACTCACAGATACGCAGTATTTT. It translates to CASRQGILTDTQYF. The V and J genes are TRBV2 and TRBJ2-3, with D possibly being TRBD1 (5 bases). Between the trimmed V and J ends, which lost 6 bases and 2 bases, there was a span of 12 bases. The V gene's germline CDR1 is SNHLY and CDR2 FYNNEI. The CDR3 extends over 14 amino acids.

The chain links TRBV10-2 to TRBJ1-5; no reliable D call. Per germline, CDR1 WSHSY and CDR2 SAAADI. V was clipped by 8 bases and J by 9 bases, with 11 bases between them. There are 11 residues in the CDR3. The CDR3: CASGPLGPQHF. CDR3 nucleotides: TGCGCCAGCGGCCCTCTAGGGCCCCAGCATTTT.

The chain uses TRBV10-2 and TRBJ1-6; 9 bases map to TRBD1. V was pared by 6 bases and J by 4 bases, with 4 bases of the junction left unmatched. The CDR3 has 15 residues. Germline CDR1 reads WSHSY; CDR2 reads SAAADI. The CDR3 bases are TGCGCCAGCAGCTTCGACAGGGGGTATAATTCACCCCTCCACTTT. Its translation: CASSFDRGYNSPLHF.

The chain combines TRBV11-1 with TRBJ2-7; 9 positions match TRBD1. CDR1 is SGHAT and CDR2 is FQDESV in the germline V gene (reference sequence). This CDR3 region has 15 residues. Trimming took 3 bases from V and 0 from J; bases not matched to a gene: 3. CDR3 sequence (DNA): TGTGCCAGCAGCTTGGGACAGGGAAGCTCCTACGAGCAGTACTTC. It translates to CASSLGQGSSYEQYF.

The J gene is TRBJ1-1, the V gene TRBV29-1; 8 nucleotides align to TRBD1. The CDR3 loop spans 13 amino acids. The ends lost 4 bases at V and 4 bases at J; junction bases unmatched: 5. Germline values: CDR1 SQVTM, CDR2 ANQGSEA. The CDR3 is CSVAGGGGTEAFF. Here the CDR3 DNA reads TGCAGCGTTGCAGGGGGCGGGGGCACTGAAGCTTTCTTT.

This rearrangement joins TRBV19 to TRBJ1-2; the D is unclear. The CDR3 has 14 residues. V shed 3 bases and J shed 5 bases, with 13 bases lying between them. Germline V gene sequence: CDR1 LNHDA, CDR2 SQIVND (reference sequence). In DNA, the CDR3 is TGTGCCAGTAGTATGAGGACCGAGCGGTATGGCTACACCTTC. The encoded protein is CASSMRTERYGYTF.